Following are 17 T cell receptor beta chains from one sample sequenced in a study of shared clonotypes between healthy human individuals. Assay: immunoSEQ multiplex PCR; the TCRdb copy retains only in-frame clones and omits some. The top ten hold approximately 1% of the sample, which has around 2,100,000 clones, approximately 94% seen once. The naive CD8 subset, CD45RO-negative cells positively selected for CCR7, excluded terminally differentiated effector memory CD45RA+ cells. The sequencing input was naive CD8+ T cells sorted from blood. These receptors all come from a man younger than 30 in good health.

V is TRBV4-3 and J is TRBJ2-1; perhaps D is TRBD1 or TRBD2 (6 bases each). V was trimmed by 2 bases and J by 2 bases, leaving 19 bases between them. Germline CDR1 is LGHNA and CDR2 is YSLEER. This CDR3 has 18 amino acids. The CDR3, as DNA: TGCGCCAGCAGCCAACACCAACTCCTCGGGGGCCCCTACAATGAGCAGTTCTTC. Its translation is CASSQHQLLGGPYNEQFF.

V and J are TRBV10-2 and TRBJ2-7, with TRBD2 matching 8 bases. CDR3 length: 13 residues. The V segment lost 4 bases and the J segment 3 bases; nucleotides outside the gene matches: 2. From germline, CDR1 is WSHSY and CDR2 SAAADI. The CDR3 nucleotides read TGCGCCAGCAGTGTCGGGAGGGGCTACGAGCAGTACTTC. Translated, it gives CASSVGRGYEQYF.

In DNA form, the CDR3 reads TGTGCCAGCAGTCTAACGGGCTCATACTCTGGGGCCAACGTCCTGACTTTC. Its translation is CASSLTGSYSGANVLTF. The chain recombines TRBV7-8 with TRBJ2-6; D remains ambiguous. The germline CDR1 and CDR2 sequences are SGHVS and FQNEAQ. The CDR3 consists of 17 residues. The V end was cut by 6 bases, the J end by 0 bases, with 15 bases between.

This chain uses TRBV7-9 with TRBJ2-7; D is possibly TRBD1 (6 bases). The CDR3 loop spans 13 amino acids. V lost 5 bases to trimming and J lost 3 bases, with 11 bases between them. The V gene's germline CDR1 is SEHNR and CDR2 FQNEAQ (reference sequence). The CDR3 loop is CASSPMDSYEQYF. The CDR3 region has the DNA TGTGCCAGCAGCCCGATGGACAGCTACGAGCAGTACTTC.

As concerns this clone: Other nucleotide sequences in the sample specify the same CDR3. This chain links TRBV19 with TRBJ2-7; 7 positions agree with TRBD1. V was pared by 3 bases and J by 2 bases, with 1 base of the junction left unmatched. This CDR3 has 13 amino acids. Germline CDR1 LNHDA, CDR2 SQIVND (reference sequence). CDR3 loop: CASSIDRAYEQYF. CDR3 bases: TGTGCCAGTAGTATCGACAGGGCCTACGAGCAGTACTTC.

The chain couples TRBV14 to TRBJ2-5, with 7 bases fitting TRBD1. Germline V gives CDR1 SGHDN, CDR2 FVKESK. V lost 1 base and J lost 5; bases outside the gene matches: 7. The CDR3 runs to 15 residues. CDR3: CASSQGVIGGETQYF. The DNA for the CDR3 is TGTGCCAGCAGCCAAGGAGTCATAGGGGGCGAGACCCAGTACTTC.

This rearrangement joins TRBV19 to TRBJ1-2, with D unclear. This CDR3 has 13 residues. CDR1 and CDR2 (germline): LNHDA, SQIVND (reference sequence). Trimming shortened V by 5 bases and J by 8 bases, and 15 bases separated the two germline ends. The CDR3 region is CASSLDPIRGYTF. As DNA, the CDR3 is TGTGCCAGTAGTTTGGACCCGATCCGCGGCTACACCTTC. The entire variable domain, with the rest obtained from reference TRBV19 and TRBJ1-2, is as follows: DGGITQSPKYLFRKEGQNVTLSCEQNLNHDAMYWYRQDPGQGLRLIYYSQIVNDFQKGDIAEGYSVSREKKESFPLTVTSAQKNPTAFYLCASSLDPIRGYTFGSGTRLTVV.

In regard to this clone: Other DNA sequences in this sample translate to the same CDR3. The rearrangement links TRBV5-4 to TRBJ2-1, with D maybe TRBD2 (5 bases). Germline-derived CDR1 and CDR2 are SGHNT and YYREEE (reference sequence). CDR3 length: 15 residues. Trimming left V 1 base short and J 0 bases short, with 8 bases between. The CDR3 loop is CASSLRGSSYNEQFF. DNA of the CDR3: TGTGCCAGCAGCTTGCGGGGTAGCTCCTACAATGAGCAGTTCTTC.

J is TRBJ2-1 and V is TRBV10-3, with D hard to call. The germline V and J ends were trimmed by 8 bases and 3 bases, with 14 bases remaining between them. The CDR3 consists of 14 residues. Germline V gene lookup returns CDR1 ENHRY and CDR2 SYGVKD. This chain's CDR3 is CAILAEAVYNEQFF. In DNA, the CDR3 is TGTGCCATCCTCGCCGAGGCAGTCTACAATGAGCAGTTCTTC.

This chain links TRBV7-9 with TRBJ2-7; 7 bases match TRBD2. In germline, CDR1 is SEHNR, CDR2 FQNEAQ (reference sequence). CDR3 length: 15 residues. V shed 5 bases and J 3 bases; nucleotides not matched to a gene: 10. This chain's CDR3 is CASSPRLAVFYEQYF. In DNA form, the CDR3 reads TGTGCCAGCAGCCCACGACTAGCAGTTTTCTACGAGCAGTACTTC.

To note about this clone: Within the sample, other DNA sequences also encode this same CDR3. This rearrangement joins TRBV6-5 to TRBJ1-2; 11 bases line up with TRBD1. Germline V CDR1 and CDR2: MNHEY, SVGAGI. V lost 2 bases to trimming and J lost 5 bases; unmatched junction nucleotides: 4. This CDR3 region has 15 residues. In nucleotides, the CDR3 is TGTGCCAGCAGTTACCTGGGACAGGGGGGGTATGGCTACACCTTC. It specifies CASSYLGQGGYGYTF.

Worth noting for this clone: Distinct nucleotide sequences in the sample also encode this CDR3. The V and J genes are TRBV5-1 and TRBJ1-3; no definite D call. CDR3 size: 13 residues. CDR1 is SGHRS, CDR2 YFSETQ, per germline. V was shortened by 0 bases and J by 3 bases, with 4 bases between the two germline ends. CDR3 protein: CASSLGSGNTIYF. CDR3 DNA: TGCGCCAGCAGCTTGGGCAGTGGAAACACCATATATTTT.

A word on this clone: Other DNA sequences in the same sample also yield this CDR3. This sequence joins TRBV6-6 and TRBJ1-5; D remains unclear. CDR3 length: 12 residues. Trimming removed 0 bases at V and 5 bases at J, with 2 bases between. Per germline, CDR1 MNHNY and CDR2 SVGAGI (reference sequence). The CDR3 is CASSYSYQPQHF. The CDR3, as DNA: TGTGCCAGCAGTTACTCCTATCAGCCCCAGCATTTT.

V and J are TRBV5-4 and TRBJ2-3; 10 bases fit TRBD1. This CDR3 comprises 15 residues. V trimming: 4 bases; J trimming: 6 bases; junction bases outside the gene matches: 8. CDR1 is SGHNT, CDR2 YYREEE, per germline (reference sequence). The CDR3 here is CASSTGQGVIDTQYF. The CDR3 DNA reads as TGTGCCAGCAGCACCGGACAGGGGGTCATTGATACGCAGTATTTT.

The chain links TRBV14 to TRBJ2-5; tentative D call: TRBD1 (5 bases). V lost 2 bases and J 4 bases, leaving 11 bases between the germline ends. The CDR3 spans 14 residues. Germline V gene lookup returns CDR1 SGHDN and CDR2 FVKESK. CDR3 in amino acids: CASSQQGWGETQYF. The CDR3 coding sequence is TGTGCCAGCAGCCAACAGGGATGGGGAGAGACCCAGTACTTC.

This chain links TRBV11-2 with TRBJ2-2, with 11 positions matching TRBD2. The CDR3 extends over 17 amino acids. Germline V gene lookup returns CDR1 SGHAT and CDR2 FQNNGV. J was trimmed by 5 bases and V by 1 base; bases with no gene match: 6. The CDR3 is CASSLVLAGGPTGELFF. The CDR3 nucleotides are TGTGCCAGCAGCTTAGTCCTAGCGGGAGGTCCTACCGGGGAGCTGTTTTTT.

The rearrangement links TRBV27 to TRBJ1-1; tentative D call: TRBD1 (6 bases). Per the germline V gene, CDR1 is MNHEY and CDR2 is SMNVEV (reference sequence). The CDR3 consists of 14 residues. The germline V and J ends were trimmed by 4 bases and 0 bases, with 9 bases remaining between them. The CDR3 protein is CASSYRVLNTEAFF. CDR3 coding DNA: TGTGCCAGCAGTTACAGGGTTTTGAACACTGAAGCTTTCTTT.